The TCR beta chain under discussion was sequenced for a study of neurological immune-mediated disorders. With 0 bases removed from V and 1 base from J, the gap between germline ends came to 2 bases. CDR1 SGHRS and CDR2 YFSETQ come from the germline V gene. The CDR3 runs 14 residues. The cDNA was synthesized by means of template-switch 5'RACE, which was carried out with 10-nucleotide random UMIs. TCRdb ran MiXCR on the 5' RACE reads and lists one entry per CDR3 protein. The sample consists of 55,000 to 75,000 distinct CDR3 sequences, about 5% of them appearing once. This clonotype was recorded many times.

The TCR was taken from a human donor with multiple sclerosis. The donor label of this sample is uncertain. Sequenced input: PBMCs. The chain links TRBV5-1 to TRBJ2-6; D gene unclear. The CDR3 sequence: CASSLVSGANVLTF. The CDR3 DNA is TGCGCCAGCAGCTTGGTTTCTGGGGCCAACGTCCTGACTTTC.